This T cell receptor beta chain was recorded in a study of cytomegalovirus exposure and HLA in healthy donors. This CDR3 has 15 amino acids. V was clipped by 4 bases and J by 6 bases, with 16 bases between them. CDR1 and CDR2 from the germline V gene are SGHVS and FQNEAQ. PCR was performed using 60 Vbeta and 13 Jbeta primers. Assay used: immunoSEQ multiplex PCR; TCRdb lists only in-frame clones, some missing. The sample has under 110,000 clones; approximately 71% are singletons. Overall study findings and caveats: In a later analysis, a missense DCLRE1C variant was linked to TCR beta V- and J-gene trimming.

On this clone itself: The antigen remains unidentified.

The source material was PBMCs. This sequence was found in a man aged 35-49 years in good health and CMV-seronegative. The genes are TRBV7-8 and TRBJ2-1; D is possibly TRBD2 (5 bases). DNA for the CDR3: TGTGCCAGCAGCTCCCGGGAATCGAGCCCCAATGAGCAGTTCTTC. This codes for CASSSRESSPNEQFF.